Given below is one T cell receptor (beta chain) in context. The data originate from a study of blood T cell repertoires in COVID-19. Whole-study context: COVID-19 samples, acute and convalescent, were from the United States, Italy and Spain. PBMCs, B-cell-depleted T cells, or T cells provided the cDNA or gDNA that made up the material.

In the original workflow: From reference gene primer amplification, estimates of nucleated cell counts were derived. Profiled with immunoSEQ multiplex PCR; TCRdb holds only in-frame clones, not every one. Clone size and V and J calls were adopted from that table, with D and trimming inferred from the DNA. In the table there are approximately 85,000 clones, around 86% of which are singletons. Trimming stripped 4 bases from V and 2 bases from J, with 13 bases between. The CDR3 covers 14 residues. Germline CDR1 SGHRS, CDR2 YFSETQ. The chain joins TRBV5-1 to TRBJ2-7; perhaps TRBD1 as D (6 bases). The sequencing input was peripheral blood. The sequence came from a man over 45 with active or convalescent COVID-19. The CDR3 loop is CASSPRTVPYEQYF. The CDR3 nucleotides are TGCGCCAGCAGCCCCCGGACAGTCCCCTACGAGCAGTACTTC.